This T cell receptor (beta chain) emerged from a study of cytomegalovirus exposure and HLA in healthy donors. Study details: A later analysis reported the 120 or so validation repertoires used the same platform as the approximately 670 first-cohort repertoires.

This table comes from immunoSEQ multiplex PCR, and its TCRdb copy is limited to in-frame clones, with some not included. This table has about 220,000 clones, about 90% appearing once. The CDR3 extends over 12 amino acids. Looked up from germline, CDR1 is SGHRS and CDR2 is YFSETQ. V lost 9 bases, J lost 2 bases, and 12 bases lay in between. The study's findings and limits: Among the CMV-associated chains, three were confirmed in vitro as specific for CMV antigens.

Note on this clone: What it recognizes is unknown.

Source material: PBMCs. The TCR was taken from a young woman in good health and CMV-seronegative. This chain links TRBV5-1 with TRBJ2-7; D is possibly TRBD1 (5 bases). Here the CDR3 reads CAIPAGTYEQYF. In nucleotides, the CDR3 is TGCGCCATCCCGGCAGGGACCTACGAGCAGTACTTC.